These 10 T cell receptor beta chains share one sample of origin, sequenced in a study of blood T cells in healthy people across ages. For the second PCR, which ran for about 7 to 11 cycles, a sample-barcoded 5' primer and a J-beta primer mix were used. A single record per CDR3 protein comes from TCRdb applying MiXCR to the 5' RACE reads. The table records about 2 million distinct CDR3 sequences, around 48% of them present only once. What was sequenced was blood. All receptors derive from a woman aged 40 to 49 in good health.

This clonotype was seen once. Just one base apart from a much larger clone, this may be a read error. The chain combines TRBV12-3 or TRBV12-4 with TRBJ2-1; 7 bases are a match to TRBD2. CDR3 length: 14 amino acids. DNA of the CDR3: TGTGTCAGCAGTCCGGCGGGGGTCTACAATGAGCAGTTCTTC. This codes for CVSSPAGVYNEQFF.

The chain couples TRBV6-1 to TRBJ2-7; D may be TRBD1 or TRBD2 (5 bases each). Trimming stripped 4 bases from V and 6 bases from J, with 19 bases between. Germline V lookup: CDR1 MNHNS, CDR2 SASEGT. The CDR3 spans 15 residues. The DNA for the CDR3 is TGTGCCAGCAGTGCTCACGAGGGGCCGGAGAGCGAGCAGTACTTC. It translates to CASSAHEGPESEQYF.

This clonotype was picked up one time. The V and J genes are TRBV6-6 and TRBJ2-4, with D possibly being TRBD1 or TRBD2 (6 bases each). CDR3 length: 15 residues. Germline values: CDR1 MNHNY, CDR2 SVGAGI (reference sequence). The V end was cut by 7 bases, the J end by 1 base, with 14 bases between. The CDR3 region is CASKPGAGAKNIQYF. The CDR3 region has the DNA TGTGCCAGCAAACCAGGGGCGGGGGCCAAAAACATTCAGTACTTC.

This rearrangement joins TRBV5-6 to TRBJ1-2; perhaps TRBD1 as D (6 bases). The CDR3 contains 14 residues. Germline CDR1 is SGHDT and CDR2 is YYEEEE. Deletions cut 4 bases from V and 2 bases from J, with 12 bases between. DNA of the CDR3: TGTGCCAGCAGCCAGGGACAACCCAACTATGGCTACACCTTC. Residues: CASSQGQPNYGYTF.

This clonotype was counted a few times. This chain links TRBV7-2 with TRBJ2-1, with 9 bases identical to TRBD1. The trim removed 5 bases at V and 3 bases at J, leaving 2 bases unmatched. CDR3 length equals 14 residues. Germline V lookup: CDR1 SGHTA, CDR2 FQGNSA. The CDR3 spells CASSGDRDYNEQFF. CDR3 nucleotides: TGTGCCAGCAGCGGGGACAGGGACTACAATGAGCAGTTCTTC.

V and J are TRBV9 and TRBJ1-2; the match to TRBD1 covers 11 bases. This CDR3 contains 17 residues. With 3 bases clipped from V and 4 bases from J, the junction kept 11 bases outside the gene matches. The germline V gene encodes CDR1 SGDLS and CDR2 YYNGEE. The DNA for the CDR3 is TGTGCCAGCAGCGCGAGTGGACAGGGGGCGCAGGTCTATGGCTACACCTTC. Translated: CASSASGQGAQVYGYTF. Complete variable domain (other parts from reference TRBV9 and TRBJ1-2): DSGVTQTPKHLITATGQRVTLRCSPRSGDLSVYWYQQSLDQGLQFLIQYYNGEERAKGNILERFSAQQFPDLHSELNLSSLELGDSALYFCASSASGQGAQVYGYTFGSGTRLTVV.

The V call is TRBV4-3, the J call TRBJ2-7, with D possibly being TRBD2 (5 bases). The germline V gene has CDR1 LGHNA and CDR2 YSLEER. The length of the CDR3 is 15 residues. Deletions cut 0 bases from V and 3 bases from J, with 12 bases between. The CDR3 bases are TGCGCCAGCAGCCAAGATCGTGGGGAGATCTACGAGCAGTACTTC. This gives the protein CASSQDRGEIYEQYF.

This clonotype was seen more than once but under ten times. The chain joins TRBV10-3 to TRBJ2-7; no definite D call. Germline CDR1 is ENHRY and CDR2 is SYGVKD. CDR3 size: 16 residues. Between the trimmed V and J ends, which lost 3 bases and 1 base, there was a span of 16 bases. CDR3 residues: CAISDPRRYLSYEQYF. The CDR3, as DNA: TGTGCCATCAGTGACCCTCGGCGGTACCTATCCTACGAGCAGTACTTC.

The chain employs TRBV20-1 and TRBJ2-1; TRBD1 or TRBD2 may be the D gene (5 bases each). V was pared by 3 bases and J by 2 bases, with 11 bases between. This CDR3 is built from 14 residues. The germline CDR1 and CDR2 sequences are DFQATT and SNEGSKA (reference sequence). CDR3 sequence (DNA): TGCAGTGCTAGTGACCGGGACCCCTACAATGAGCAGTTCTTC. Translated: CSASDRDPYNEQFF.

The chain employs TRBV12-3 or TRBV12-4 and TRBJ2-1; 8 bases are a match to TRBD1. Unmatched junction bases numbered 4, after V lost 3 bases and J lost 6 bases. This CDR3 has 14 amino acids. The CDR3 DNA reads as TGTGCCAGCAGTTTGGACGACAGGGGCAATGAGCAGTTCTTC. Protein product: CASSLDDRGNEQFF.